Listed below are T cell receptor beta chains from one sample, sequenced in a study of cytotoxic CD8 clonotypes in ibrutinib-treated CLL. The protocol was immunoSEQ multiplex PCR, while the TCRdb copy is restricted to in-frame clones and leaves out a portion. The data contain about 310,000 clones, about 80% of them singletons. The sequencing here drew on PBMCs, taken before ibrutinib treatment. The receptors originated from a human donor with chronic lymphocytic leukemia. Each CDR3 is given with its conserved first and last residue. Fields, in order: CDR3 length, clone size, V gene, CDR3 protein. Expanded clones are given a class, and other clones once, few, many or no size at all.

17 - TRBV5-1 CASSLGGLAGDLETQYF
18 once TRBV10-3 CAIRPVPGGLGDTDTQYF
15 - TRBV27 CASSDRDRATDTQYF
15 few TRBV10-1 CASRAAEGEIGELFF
15 - TRBV13 CASSLHGLANNEQFF
16 - TRBV6-5 CASSYRAGGFGNIQYF
12 - TRBV29-1 CSVEGQGAAQYF
14 - TRBV27 CASSPSLQDWEQYF
19 - TRBV30 CAWSMVTGTSTTLTDTQYF
12 once TRBV6-5 CASRDPTGAQYF
13 once TRBV9 CASSGSMNTEAFF
13 - TRBV28 CATTVGPGYEQYF
14 once TRBV6-6 CASRAGTGGAGYTF
13 - TRBV4-3 CASSHTGGGEQFF
15 - TRBV4-3 CASSQGLVSKNIQYF
14 - TRBV6-6 CASSYGIAKNIQYF